The 27 T cell receptor beta chains below come from one sample, sequenced in a study of blood T cells in healthy people across ages. A J-beta primer mix and a sample-barcoded 5' primer were used in a second PCR of about 6 to 12 cycles. TCRdb re-called the 5' RACE reads through MiXCR, storing one row per CDR3 protein. The sample has 1.5 million to 2 million distinct CDR3 sequences, around 40% seen once. Sequencing was performed on blood. The receptors stem from a human donor in good health.

CDR3: CASSQDLVRRHLNTEAFF. For the CDR3, the DNA is TGCGCCAGCAGCCAAGATTTAGTGAGGAGACACCTGAACACTGAAGCTTTCTTT. V and J are TRBV4-3 and TRBJ1-1; no clear D gene. With 0 bases removed from V and 0 bases from J, the gap between germline ends came to 17 bases. The CDR3 is made up of 18 amino acids. Germline assignment: CDR1 LGHNA and CDR2 YSLEER.

This clonotype was detected only once. This clone may be a read error of a much larger clone one base away. The rearrangement links TRBV4-1 to TRBJ2-7, with 11 bases lining up with TRBD1. The trim removed 3 bases at V and 10 bases at J, leaving 11 bases unmatched. The CDR3 loop spans 15 amino acids. CDR1 MGHRA and CDR2 YSYEKL come from the germline V gene. The CDR3 nucleotides are TGCGCCAGCAGCCAGGACAGGGGGCTGGGAAACGTTCAGTACTTC. It yields the protein CASSQDRGLGNVQYF.

This clonotype occurred a few times. This rearrangement joins TRBV4-3 to TRBJ2-1; tentatively, D is TRBD1 (6 bases). The CDR3 is made up of 14 amino acids. Per germline, CDR1 LGHNA and CDR2 YSLEER. V gave up 3 bases and J gave up 12 bases, with 18 bases separating them. As DNA, the CDR3 is TGCGCCAGCAGCCAGGCTCTACAGGGATTGGGGCAGTTCTTC. Residues: CASSQALQGLGQFF.

The chain recombines TRBV12-3 or TRBV12-4 with TRBJ2-3, with D perhaps matching TRBD1 or TRBD2 (5 bases each). CDR3 length equals 18 residues. With 4 bases removed from V and 0 bases from J, the gap between germline ends came to 20 bases. CDR3 region: CASSSSPGTLVSTDTQYF. The CDR3 DNA reads as TGTGCCAGCAGTTCTTCCCCCGGGACCCTCGTTAGCACAGATACGCAGTATTTT.

The J gene is TRBJ1-4, the V gene TRBV5-8; D gene unclear. The germline CDR1 and CDR2 sequences are SGHTS and YDEGEE. Trimming left V 4 bases short and J 5 bases short, with 12 bases between. CDR3 length: 14 amino acids. The CDR3 sequence is CASSGRLNNEKLFF. In nucleotides, the CDR3 is TGTGCCAGCAGCGGGCGCCTAAACAATGAAAAACTGTTTTTT.

This clonotype was counted between two and nine times. The gene calls are TRBV7-2 and TRBJ2-3; D gene uncertain. Germline V CDR1 and CDR2: SGHTA, FQGNSA. V lost 2 bases to trimming and J lost 6 bases, with 12 bases between them. This CDR3 has 14 residues. For the CDR3, the DNA is TGTGCCAGCAGCTTATTACGGACCAGTGATACGCAGTATTTT. This codes for CASSLLRTSDTQYF.

This clonotype came up a few times. The chain carries TRBV5-1 and TRBJ2-7; 7 nucleotides agree with TRBD1. V lost 4 bases, J lost 5 bases, and 9 bases stayed unmatched. The CDR3 spans 14 residues. Per germline, CDR1 SGHRS and CDR2 YFSETQ. In nucleotides, the CDR3 is TGCGCCAGCAGCCCTACGACAGGGAAGAACGAGCAGTACTTC. Encoded protein: CASSPTTGKNEQYF.

The CDR3 spells CASRFWQEYNEQFF. CDR3 sequence (DNA): TGTGCCAGCAGGTTTTGGCAGGAGTACAATGAGCAGTTCTTC. The V call is TRBV28, the J call TRBJ2-1; D call uncertain. Germline values: CDR1 MDHEN, CDR2 SYDVKM. Trimming cost V 6 bases and J 4 bases, with 13 bases left between them. The CDR3 is made up of 14 amino acids.

This chain links TRBV7-2 with TRBJ1-2; TRBD1 might be the D (5 bases). The CDR3 runs to 14 residues. The ends were cut back, 7 bases at V and 5 bases at J, with 17 bases in the middle. Germline V gene sequence: CDR1 SGHTA, CDR2 FQGNSA. CDR3 sequence (DNA): TGTGCCAGCACCCCGGGTATAGGGGTTTATGGCTACACCTTC. Protein: CASTPGIGVYGYTF.

This clonotype was detected only a few times. The V call is TRBV15, the J call TRBJ2-1, with 13 positions matching TRBD2. With 4 bases clipped from V and 2 bases from J, the junction kept 11 bases outside the gene matches. This CDR3 is built from 19 residues. CDR1 is LNHNV and CDR2 is YYDKDF in the germline V gene (reference sequence). CDR3 bases: TGTGCCACCAGCAAGGGACTAGCGGGGATGATAAACACCTACAATGAGCAGTTCTTC. Encoded protein: CATSKGLAGMINTYNEQFF.

The rearrangement joins TRBV27 to TRBJ2-1; a possible D gene is TRBD2 (5 bases). CDR1 and CDR2 (germline): MNHEY, SMNVEV (reference sequence). The V end was cut by 2 bases, the J end by 0 bases, with 8 bases between. CDR3 length: 15 amino acids. Written as DNA, the CDR3 is TGTGCCAGCAGTTTAGCGGGTCACTCCTACAATGAGCAGTTCTTC. This translates into CASSLAGHSYNEQFF.

There are a few counts of this clonotype. The chain carries TRBV6-6 and TRBJ1-2; TRBD1 aligns across 7 bases. The CDR3 contains 14 residues. V lost 0 bases, J lost 8 bases, and 6 bases stayed unmatched. Germline V gene sequence: CDR1 MNHNY, CDR2 SVGAGI (reference sequence). The CDR3 DNA sequence: TGTGCCAGCAGTTACTCCGGGACAGATCTAGGCTACACCTTC. This translates into CASSYSGTDLGYTF.

The sample holds a few counts of this clonotype. This chain connects TRBV5-6 to TRBJ1-4, with D possibly being TRBD1 (6 bases). The germline V gene has CDR1 SGHDT and CDR2 YYEEEE. The CDR3 spans 17 residues. V lost 4 bases, J lost 8 bases, and 24 bases lay in between. The CDR3 DNA reads TGTGCCAGCAGCGCTGGGGGCCGACCGAGGTCAAGGGAAAAACTGTTTTTT. Amino acid sequence: CASSAGGRPRSREKLFF. Variable domain in full (rest from reference TRBV5-6 and TRBJ1-4): DAGVTQSPTHLIKTRGQQVTLRCSPKSGHDTVSWYQQALGQGPQFIFQYYEEEERQRGNFPDRFSGHQFPNYSSELNVNALLLGDSALYLCASSAGGRPRSREKLFFGSGTQLSVL.

Turning to this clonotype: A junction boundary mismatches the germline segment, possibly from a read error. The V gene is TRBV7-6, the J gene TRBJ1-6, with TRBD1 as a possible D gene (6 bases). Germline V gene data show CDR1 as SGHVS and CDR2 as FNYEAQ. The CDR3 is 15 residues long. The CDR3 nucleotides read TGTGCCTGCAGCTTAGGGGGGCGGTCTGATTCACCCCTCCACTTT. Encoded protein: CACSLGGRSDSPLHF.

The chain recombines TRBV12-5 with TRBJ1-2, with a tentative D call TRBD1 (5 bases). The CDR3 loop spans 15 amino acids. V was clipped by 0 bases and J by 6 bases, with 14 bases between them. Germline CDR1 is LGHNT and CDR2 is FRNRAP. The CDR3 protein is CASGLVRTGLDGYTF. CDR3 DNA: TGTGCTAGTGGTTTGGTAAGGACGGGACTGGATGGCTACACCTTC.

As DNA, the CDR3 is TGCGCCAGCAGCATACAGGGACCCGAGCAGTACTTC. Its translation is CASSIQGPEQYF. V is TRBV5-1 and J is TRBJ2-7; possibly TRBD1 for D (6 bases). Per the germline V gene, CDR1 is SGHRS and CDR2 is YFSETQ. This CDR3 comprises 12 residues. V was clipped by 4 bases and J by 6 bases, with 11 bases between them.

In its sample, this clonotype was seen a few times. The chain is built from TRBV18 and TRBJ2-7; tentatively, D is TRBD2 (5 bases). The V end was cut by 0 bases, the J end by 4 bases, with 25 bases between. CDR1 KGHSH and CDR2 LQKENI come from the germline V gene. The CDR3 covers 19 residues. This CDR3 is CASSPPVGRVHPNSYEQYF. The CDR3 region has the DNA TGTGCCAGCTCACCACCGGTTGGGCGGGTCCACCCCAATTCGTACGAGCAGTACTTC.

Note on this clonotype: At one end, the junction sequence differs from germline, possibly due to a read error. The chain employs TRBV4-3 and TRBJ1-1; D not certain. The germline V gene has CDR1 LGHNA and CDR2 YSLEER. The CDR3 covers 14 residues. CDR3 sequence (DNA): TGCGCCAGCGGCCAAGATTGGGTCCGCACTGAAGCTTTCTTT. Protein sequence: CASGQDWVRTEAFF.

This clonotype occurred once. A read error may explain this, as a much larger clone is one base away. The rearrangement uses TRBV27 and TRBJ1-5; D unresolved. The length of the CDR3 is 13 residues. V lost 6 bases to trimming and J lost 5 bases, with 11 bases between them. Germline assignment: CDR1 MNHEY and CDR2 SMNVEV (reference sequence). The CDR3 DNA follows: TGTGCCAGCAGAGGACGGTTCGATCAGCCCCAGCATTTT. Translation: CASRGRFDQPQHF.

This chain connects TRBV6-1 to TRBJ2-1; D possibly corresponds to TRBD2 (5 bases). The germline V gene encodes CDR1 MNHNS and CDR2 SASEGT. The CDR3 length is 14 residues. Trimming stripped 2 bases from V and 4 bases from J, with 9 bases between. CDR3 in amino acids: CASSELLAYNEQFF. The DNA for the CDR3 is TGTGCCAGCAGTGAACTCCTAGCTTACAATGAGCAGTTCTTC.

This clonotype was seen more than once but under ten times. The chain joins TRBV28 to TRBJ2-7; 8 bases align to TRBD2. The CDR3 length is 14 residues. Trimming cost V 7 bases and J 4 bases; bases outside gene matches: 9. From germline, CDR1 is MDHEN and CDR2 SYDVKM. CDR3 nucleotides: TGTGCCAGCACGGGGGACGGGGGGGTATACGAGCAGTACTTC. It encodes CASTGDGGVYEQYF. Full variable domain (remainder filled in from reference TRBV28 and TRBJ2-7): DVKVTQSSRYLVKRTGEKVFLECVQDMDHENMFWYRQDPGLGLRLIYFSYDVKMKEKGDIPEGYSVSREKKERFSLILESASTNQTSMYLCASTGDGGVYEQYFGPGTRLTVT.

The chain recombines TRBV2 with TRBJ2-1; TRBD1 aligns across 7 bases. V lost 3 bases to trimming and J lost 9 bases; unmatched junction nucleotides: 11. Germline CDR1 is SNHLY and CDR2 is FYNNEI. This CDR3 has 15 amino acids. CDR3 in amino acids: CASSDGRGSLFEQFF. DNA for the CDR3: TGTGCCAGCAGTGACGGCAGGGGGTCTTTGTTTGAGCAGTTCTTC.

This clonotype has more than one count but fewer than ten. The J gene is TRBJ2-7, the V gene TRBV19; 9 bases match TRBD1. The germline CDR1 and CDR2 sequences are LNHDA and SQIVND (reference sequence). The CDR3 sequence is 15 residues long. After removal of 4 bases from V and 5 bases from J, the junction contained 9 bases not matched to a gene. CDR3 bases: TGTGCCAGTAGTAGGGGACAGGGAGTCTTCCACGAGCAGTACTTC. This sequence encodes CASSRGQGVFHEQYF.

The chain recombines TRBV4-2 with TRBJ2-7; no clear D. This CDR3 is built from 12 residues. V was pared by 0 bases and J by 12 bases, with 12 bases between. Germline V gene data show CDR1 as LGHNA and CDR2 as YNFKEQ. The CDR3 nucleotides are TGTGCCAGCAGCCAAGATGGCCCACCACGGTACTTC. As protein: CASSQDGPPRYF.

The rearrangement links TRBV20-1 to TRBJ2-3; perhaps TRBD1 as D (5 bases). Trimming removed 4 bases at V and 3 bases at J, with 11 bases between. CDR3 size: 13 residues. The germline V gene has CDR1 DFQATT and CDR2 SNEGSKA (reference sequence). The CDR3 spells CSANRQQTDTQYF. The CDR3 DNA follows: TGCAGTGCTAACCGACAGCAAACAGATACGCAGTATTTT.

The gene calls are TRBV4-3 and TRBJ2-7; the D is unclear. Per germline, CDR1 LGHNA and CDR2 YSLEER. Trimming took 4 bases from V and 3 from J, leaving 16 bases between them. The CDR3 runs 15 residues. CDR3 nucleotides: TGCGCCAGCAGCCCGTCTCCCCCGGGTCTCTACGAGCAGTACTTC. Translated, it gives CASSPSPPGLYEQYF.

The chain is built from TRBV20-1 and TRBJ2-3; 9 bases are a match to TRBD2. CDR1 is DFQATT, CDR2 SNEGSKA, per germline (reference sequence). The V segment lost 3 bases and the J segment 2 bases; nucleotides outside the gene matches: 6. The CDR3 covers 15 residues. In DNA form, the CDR3 reads TGCAGTGCTAGGTCGCTAGCGGGGACCACAGATACGCAGTATTTT. It yields the protein CSARSLAGTTDTQYF.